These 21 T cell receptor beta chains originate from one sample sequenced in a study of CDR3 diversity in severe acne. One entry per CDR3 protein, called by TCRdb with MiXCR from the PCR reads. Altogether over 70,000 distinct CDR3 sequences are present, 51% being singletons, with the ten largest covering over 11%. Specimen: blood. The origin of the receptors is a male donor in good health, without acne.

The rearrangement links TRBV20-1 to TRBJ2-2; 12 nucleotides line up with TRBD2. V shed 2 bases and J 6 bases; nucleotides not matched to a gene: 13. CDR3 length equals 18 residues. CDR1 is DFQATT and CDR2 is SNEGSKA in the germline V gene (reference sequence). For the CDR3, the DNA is TGCAGTGCTAGACCTTGGGAATGGGCTAGCGGGGGGGCCGGGGAGCTGTTTTTT. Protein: CSARPWEWASGGAGELFF.

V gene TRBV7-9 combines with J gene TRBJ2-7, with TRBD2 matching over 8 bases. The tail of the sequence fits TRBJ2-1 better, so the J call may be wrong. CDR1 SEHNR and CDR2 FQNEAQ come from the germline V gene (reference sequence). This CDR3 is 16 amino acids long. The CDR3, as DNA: TGTGCCAGCAGCTCAGAATCTAGCGGGCGCGTTAATGAGCAGTTCTTC. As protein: CASSSESSGRVNEQFF.

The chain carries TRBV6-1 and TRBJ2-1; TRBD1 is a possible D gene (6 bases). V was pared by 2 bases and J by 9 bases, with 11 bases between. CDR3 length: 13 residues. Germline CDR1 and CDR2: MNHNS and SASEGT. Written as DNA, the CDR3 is TGTGCCAGCAGTGAACACAGGGTGGTTGAGCAGTTCTTC. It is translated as CASSEHRVVEQFF.

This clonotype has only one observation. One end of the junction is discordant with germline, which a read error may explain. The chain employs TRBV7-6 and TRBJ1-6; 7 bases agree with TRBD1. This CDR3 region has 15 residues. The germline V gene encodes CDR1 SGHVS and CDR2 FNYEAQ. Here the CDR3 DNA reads TGTGCCAGCCGAGCCGGGACAGATTATAATTCATCCCTCCACTTT. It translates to CASRAGTDYNSSLHF.

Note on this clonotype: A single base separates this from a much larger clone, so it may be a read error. This CDR3 is CASSYSFSDSGANVLAF. In nucleotides, the CDR3 is TGTGCCAGCAGTTACAGTTTTTCAGACTCTGGGGCCAACGTCCTGGCTTTC. The rearrangement joins TRBV6-5 to TRBJ2-6; tentative D call: TRBD1 (5 bases). This CDR3 spans 17 amino acids. CDR1 MNHEY and CDR2 SVGAGI come from the germline V gene.

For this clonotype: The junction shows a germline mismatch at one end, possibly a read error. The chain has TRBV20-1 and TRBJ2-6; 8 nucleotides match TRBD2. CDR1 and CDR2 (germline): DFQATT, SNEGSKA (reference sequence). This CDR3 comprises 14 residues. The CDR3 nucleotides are TGCAGTGCAAGAGCGGGAGCTGGGGCCAACGTCCTGACTTTC. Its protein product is CSARAGAGANVLTF.

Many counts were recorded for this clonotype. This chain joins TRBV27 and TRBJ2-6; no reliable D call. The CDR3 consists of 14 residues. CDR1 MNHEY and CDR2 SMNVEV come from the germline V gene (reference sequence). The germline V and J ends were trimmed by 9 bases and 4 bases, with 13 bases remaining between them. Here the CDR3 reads CASSSSGGANVLTF. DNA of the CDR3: TGTGCCAGTTCATCTTCTGGCGGGGCCAACGTCCTGACTTTC.

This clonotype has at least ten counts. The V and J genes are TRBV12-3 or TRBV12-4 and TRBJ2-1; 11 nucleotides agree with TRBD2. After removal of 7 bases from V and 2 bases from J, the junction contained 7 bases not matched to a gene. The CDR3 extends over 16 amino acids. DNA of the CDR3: TGTGCCAGCACCTCGACTAGCGGGGCTACCTACAATGAGCAGTTCTTC. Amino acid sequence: CASTSTSGATYNEQFF.

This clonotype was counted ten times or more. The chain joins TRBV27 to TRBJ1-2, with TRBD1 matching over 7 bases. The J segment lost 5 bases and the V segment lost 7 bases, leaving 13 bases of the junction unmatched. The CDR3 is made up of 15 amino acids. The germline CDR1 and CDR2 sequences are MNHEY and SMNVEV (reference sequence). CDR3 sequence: CASTRKGDSLYGYTF. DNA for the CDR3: TGTGCCAGCACCCGCAAAGGGGACAGCCTTTATGGCTACACCTTC.

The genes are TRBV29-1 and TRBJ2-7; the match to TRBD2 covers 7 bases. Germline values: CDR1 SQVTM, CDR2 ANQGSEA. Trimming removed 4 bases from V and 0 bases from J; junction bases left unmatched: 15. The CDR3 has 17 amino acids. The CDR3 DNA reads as TGCAGCGTTGTGATATATGGGGCGGGAGTTCACTCCTACGAGCAGTACTTC. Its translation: CSVVIYGAGVHSYEQYF.

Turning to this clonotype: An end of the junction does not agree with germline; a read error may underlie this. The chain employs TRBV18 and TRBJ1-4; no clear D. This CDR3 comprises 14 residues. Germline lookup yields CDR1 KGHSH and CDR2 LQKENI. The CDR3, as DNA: TGTGCCAGCTCACGTGGTGCAACTAATGAGAAACTGTCTTTT. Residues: CASSRGATNEKLSF.

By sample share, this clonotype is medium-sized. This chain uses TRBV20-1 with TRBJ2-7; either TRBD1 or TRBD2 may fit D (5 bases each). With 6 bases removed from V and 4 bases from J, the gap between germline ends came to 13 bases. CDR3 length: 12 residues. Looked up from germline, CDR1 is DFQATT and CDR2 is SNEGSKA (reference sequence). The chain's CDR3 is CSAGDRHYEQYF. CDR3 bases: TGCAGTGCCGGGGACCGTCATTACGAGCAGTACTTC.

The CDR3 reads CASSLDLPLHF. For the CDR3, the DNA is TGTGCCAGCAGCTTAGATTTACCCCTCCACTTT. The chain is built from TRBV11-2 and TRBJ1-6, with D uncertain. The CDR3 covers 11 residues. Trimming removed 0 bases from V and 12 bases from J, with 3 bases in between. CDR1 and CDR2 from the germline V gene are SGHAT and FQNNGV.

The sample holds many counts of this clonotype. The CDR3 coding sequence is TGTGCCAGCAGTTCCCCCCCCCGGGCGCGAGACAATGAGCAGTTCTTC. This codes for CASSSPPRARDNEQFF. V and J are TRBV27 and TRBJ2-1; D is uncertain. Trimming removed 4 bases at V and 5 bases at J, with 18 bases between. CDR1 is MNHEY, CDR2 SMNVEV, per germline (reference sequence). The CDR3 runs 16 residues.

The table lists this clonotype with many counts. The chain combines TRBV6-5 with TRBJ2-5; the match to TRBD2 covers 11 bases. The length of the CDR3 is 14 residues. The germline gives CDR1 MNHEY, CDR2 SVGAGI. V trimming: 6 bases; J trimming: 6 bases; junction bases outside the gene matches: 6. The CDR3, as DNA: TGTGCCAGCAGCCCTCTAGCGGGAGGAAAGACCCAGTACTTC. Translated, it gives CASSPLAGGKTQYF.

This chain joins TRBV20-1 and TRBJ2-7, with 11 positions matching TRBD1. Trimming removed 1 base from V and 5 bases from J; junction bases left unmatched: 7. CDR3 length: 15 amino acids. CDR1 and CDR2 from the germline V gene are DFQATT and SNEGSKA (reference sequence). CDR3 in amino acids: CSARGTGGKMDEQYF. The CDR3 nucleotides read TGCAGTGCTAGAGGGACAGGGGGCAAAATGGACGAGCAGTACTTC.

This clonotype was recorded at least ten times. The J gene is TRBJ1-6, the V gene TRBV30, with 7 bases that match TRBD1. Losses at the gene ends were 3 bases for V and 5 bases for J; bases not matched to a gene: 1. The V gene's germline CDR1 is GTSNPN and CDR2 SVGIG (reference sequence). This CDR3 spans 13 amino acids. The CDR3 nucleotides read TGTGCCTGGAGGGACAGGAATAATTCACCCCTCCACTTT. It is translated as CAWRDRNNSPLHF.

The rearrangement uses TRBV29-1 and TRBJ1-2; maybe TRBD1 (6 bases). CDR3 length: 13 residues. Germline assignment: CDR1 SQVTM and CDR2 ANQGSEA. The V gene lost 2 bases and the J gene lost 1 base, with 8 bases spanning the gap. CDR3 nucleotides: TGCAGCGTTGAACAGGGGAATAACTATGGCTACACCTTC. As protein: CSVEQGNNYGYTF.

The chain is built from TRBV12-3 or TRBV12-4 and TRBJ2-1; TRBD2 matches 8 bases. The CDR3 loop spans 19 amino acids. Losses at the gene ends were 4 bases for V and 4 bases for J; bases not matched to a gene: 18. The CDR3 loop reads CASSSRRGAGEASYNEQFF. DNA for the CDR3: TGTGCCAGCAGTTCAAGGCGGGGGGCGGGAGAGGCCTCGTACAATGAGCAGTTCTTC.

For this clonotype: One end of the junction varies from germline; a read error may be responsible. CDR3 protein: CVSGSRGGQNTEAFF. In nucleotides, the CDR3 is TGTGTCAGCGGGAGCAGGGGCGGACAAAACACTGAAGCTTTCTTT. The rearrangement links TRBV27 to TRBJ1-1; maybe TRBD1 (6 bases). The CDR3 spans 15 residues. CDR1 and CDR2 (germline): MNHEY, SMNVEV (reference sequence).

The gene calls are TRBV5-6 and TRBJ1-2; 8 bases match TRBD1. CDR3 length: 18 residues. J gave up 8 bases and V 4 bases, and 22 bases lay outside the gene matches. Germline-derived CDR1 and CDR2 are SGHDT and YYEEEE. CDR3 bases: TGTGCCAGCAGCGGGACATACAGGGGGAAATCCCTTATGGGGGGCTACACCTTC. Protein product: CASSGTYRGKSLMGGYTF.